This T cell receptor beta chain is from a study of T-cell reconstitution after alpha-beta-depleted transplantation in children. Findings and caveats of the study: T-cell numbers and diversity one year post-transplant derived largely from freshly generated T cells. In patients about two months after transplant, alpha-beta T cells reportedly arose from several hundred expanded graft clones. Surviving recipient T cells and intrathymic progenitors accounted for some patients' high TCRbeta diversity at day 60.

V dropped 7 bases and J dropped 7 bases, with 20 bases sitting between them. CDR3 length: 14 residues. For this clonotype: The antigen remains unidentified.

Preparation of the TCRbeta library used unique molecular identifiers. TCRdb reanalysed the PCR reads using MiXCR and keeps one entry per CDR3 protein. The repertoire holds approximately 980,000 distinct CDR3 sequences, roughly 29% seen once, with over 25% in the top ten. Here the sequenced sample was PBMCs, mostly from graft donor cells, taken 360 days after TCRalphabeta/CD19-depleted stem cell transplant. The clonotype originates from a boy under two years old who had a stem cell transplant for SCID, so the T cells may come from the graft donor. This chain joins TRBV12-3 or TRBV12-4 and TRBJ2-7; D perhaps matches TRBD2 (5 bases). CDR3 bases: TGTGCCAGCACCCCCGGGGTCTACTTCGGAGAGCAGTACTTC. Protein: CASTPGVYFGEQYF.